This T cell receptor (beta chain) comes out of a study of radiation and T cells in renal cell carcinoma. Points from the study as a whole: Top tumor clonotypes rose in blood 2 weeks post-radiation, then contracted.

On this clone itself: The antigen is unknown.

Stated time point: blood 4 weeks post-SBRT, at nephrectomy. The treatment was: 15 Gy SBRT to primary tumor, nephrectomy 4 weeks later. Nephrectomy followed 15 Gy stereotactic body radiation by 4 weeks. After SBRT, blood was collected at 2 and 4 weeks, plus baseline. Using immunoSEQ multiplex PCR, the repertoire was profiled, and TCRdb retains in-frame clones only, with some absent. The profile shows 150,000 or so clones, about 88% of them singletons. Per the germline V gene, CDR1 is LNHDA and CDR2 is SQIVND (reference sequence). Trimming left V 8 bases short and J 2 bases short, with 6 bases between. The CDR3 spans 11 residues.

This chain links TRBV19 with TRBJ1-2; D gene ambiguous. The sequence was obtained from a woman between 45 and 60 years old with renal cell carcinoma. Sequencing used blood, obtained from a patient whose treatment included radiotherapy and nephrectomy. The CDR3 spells CASWRNYGYTF. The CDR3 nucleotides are TGTGCCAGTTGGCGGAACTATGGCTACACCTTC. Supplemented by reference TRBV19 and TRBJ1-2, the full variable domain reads DGGITQSPKYLFRKEGQNVTLSCEQNLNHDAMYWYRQDPGQGLRLIYYSQIVNDFQKGDIAEGYSVSREKKESFPLTVTSAQKNPTAFYLCASWRNYGYTFGSGTRLTVV.